Shown below are 17 T cell receptor beta chains from a single sample sequenced in a study of blood T cell repertoires in COVID-19. Sequencing was performed with immunoSEQ multiplex PCR; in TCRdb, only in-frame clones are kept and a portion is missing. The data contain approximately 300,000 clones, more than 85% of them singletons. The material sequenced was PBMCs or T cells enriched from blood (not recorded which). All receptors come from a woman aged 25 to 45 who had recovered from COVID-19.

V usage is TRBV30 and J usage is TRBJ1-2, with D possibly TRBD1 on 6 matching bases. V was cut by 3 bases and J by 6 bases, with 14 bases left in between. The V gene's germline CDR1 is GTSNPN and CDR2 SVGIG (reference sequence). The CDR3 consists of 13 residues. CDR3 amino acids: CAWRRGGSNGYTF. The CDR3 bases are TGTGCCTGGAGAAGGGGGGGCTCGAATGGCTACACCTTC.

The rearrangement joins TRBV24-1 to TRBJ2-5; 7 bases fit TRBD2. The CDR3 length is 14 residues. With V trimmed by 2 bases and J by 4 bases, 3 bases remained unmatched. Germline V lookup: CDR1 KGHDR, CDR2 SFDVKD. As DNA, the CDR3 is TGTGCCACCAGTGATTCGGGGGGATCAGAGACCCAGTACTTC. This sequence encodes CATSDSGGSETQYF.

The chain combines TRBV7-6 with TRBJ2-1; 8 nucleotides agree with TRBD2. CDR1 and CDR2 from the germline V gene are SGHVS and FNYEAQ. CDR3 length: 17 amino acids. The V segment lost 2 bases and the J segment 5 bases; nucleotides outside the gene matches: 11. The CDR3 spells CASSLPISGSGHNEQFF. In nucleotides, the CDR3 is TGTGCCAGCAGCTTACCAATAAGCGGGAGTGGTCACAATGAGCAGTTCTTC.

The genes are TRBV28 and TRBJ1-2; 7 nucleotides agree with TRBD1. With V trimmed by 4 bases and J by 4 bases, 12 bases remained unmatched. From germline, CDR1 is MDHEN and CDR2 SYDVKM. The CDR3 extends over 16 amino acids. The CDR3 sequence: CASSSADRDLLYGYTF. CDR3 sequence (DNA): TGTGCCAGCAGTTCGGCCGACAGGGATCTTCTCTATGGCTACACCTTC.

The chain is built from TRBV9 and TRBJ2-5; 12 bases line up with TRBD2. V shed 0 bases and J 0 bases; nucleotides not matched to a gene: 6. The CDR3 loop spans 18 amino acids. CDR1 is SGDLS and CDR2 is YYNGEE in the germline V gene. CDR3 protein: CASSVDTSGGTYQETQYF. CDR3 bases: TGTGCCAGCAGCGTAGACACTAGCGGGGGGACGTACCAAGAGACCCAGTACTTC.

J is TRBJ1-1 and V is TRBV6-5; 7 bases are a match to TRBD1. J was trimmed by 4 bases and V by 6 bases; bases with no gene match: 8. CDR1 is MNHEY and CDR2 is SVGAGI in the germline V gene. The length of the CDR3 is 14 residues. CDR3 loop: CASSLQGMGTEAFF. CDR3 DNA sequence: TGTGCCAGCAGCTTACAGGGGATGGGCACTGAAGCTTTCTTT.

This rearrangement joins TRBV18 to TRBJ1-4; 9 bases are a match to TRBD1. The CDR3 consists of 16 residues. The V and J ends lost 1 base and 5 bases, in that order; junction bases with no gene match: 5. Germline assignment: CDR1 KGHSH and CDR2 LQKENI. The CDR3 spells CASSPRSGTGNEKLFF. CDR3 nucleotides: TGTGCCAGCTCACCACGATCCGGGACAGGGAATGAAAAACTGTTTTTT.

The chain uses TRBV2 and TRBJ2-7; perhaps TRBD2 as D (5 bases). The CDR3 runs 14 residues. The germline V gene has CDR1 SNHLY and CDR2 FYNNEI. Trimming shortened V by 9 bases and J by 0 bases, and 15 bases separated the two germline ends. The CDR3 sequence is CARGEGRSSYEQYF. CDR3 nucleotides: TGTGCCAGAGGAGAGGGTAGGAGCTCCTACGAGCAGTACTTC.

CDR3 residues: CASSSGQGGYEQYF. CDR3 nucleotide sequence: TGTGCCAGCAGCTCGGGACAGGGGGGCTACGAGCAGTACTTC. The rearrangement links TRBV5-4 to TRBJ2-7; 11 nucleotides line up with TRBD1. The CDR3 is made up of 14 amino acids. J was trimmed by 3 bases and V by 3 bases; bases with no gene match: 2. The germline V gene has CDR1 SGHNT and CDR2 YYREEE (reference sequence). The whole variable domain, filled in from reference TRBV5-4 and TRBJ2-7, reads ETGVTQSPTHLIKTRGQQVTLRCSSQSGHNTVSWYQQALGQGPQFIFQYYREEENGRGNFPPRFSGLQFPNYSSELNVNALELDDSALYLCASSSGQGGYEQYFGPGTRLTVT.

This rearrangement joins TRBV19 to TRBJ1-1, with 12 positions matching TRBD1. The CDR3 is made up of 14 amino acids. Germline CDR1 reads LNHDA; CDR2 reads SQIVND (reference sequence). V lost 9 bases, J lost 4 bases, and 6 bases stayed unmatched. CDR3 loop: CASGDRGLGTEAFF. As DNA, the CDR3 is TGTGCCAGCGGGGACAGGGGGCTAGGCACTGAAGCTTTCTTT.

This rearrangement joins TRBV28 to TRBJ2-7; D remains unclear. CDR1 and CDR2 (germline): MDHEN, SYDVKM. The CDR3 runs 11 residues. V was trimmed by 1 base and J by 7 bases, leaving 5 bases between them. CDR3 sequence (DNA): TGTGCCAGCAGTTTATCGCAGGAGCAGTACTTC. Its translation is CASSLSQEQYF.

The chain has TRBV5-1 and TRBJ2-6; D might be TRBD2 (6 bases). V was clipped by 3 bases and J by 4 bases, with 11 bases between them. This CDR3 region has 15 residues. Per germline, CDR1 SGHRS and CDR2 YFSETQ. The CDR3 nucleotides read TGCGCCAGCAGCTCGGGAGTGGCGGGGGCCAACGTCCTGACTTTC. It yields the protein CASSSGVAGANVLTF.

V usage is TRBV4-1 and J usage is TRBJ1-1; unclear D gene. Trimming removed 4 bases at V and 1 base at J, with 10 bases between. The CDR3 spans 14 residues. Germline V gene data show CDR1 as MGHRA and CDR2 as YSYEKL. The CDR3 DNA follows: TGCGCCAGCAGCCCGTTGGCTGCGAACACTGAAGCTTTCTTT. This codes for CASSPLAANTEAFF.

The chain employs TRBV5-4 and TRBJ1-2; tentatively, D is TRBD1 (6 bases). The CDR3 has 16 amino acids. Germline V lookup: CDR1 SGHNT, CDR2 YYREEE (reference sequence). Trimming stripped 4 bases from V and 7 bases from J, with 23 bases between. CDR3 residues: CASSPPRRGAESGYTF. The CDR3 nucleotides read TGTGCCAGCAGCCCACCCCGACGGGGGGCTGAGAGTGGCTACACCTTC.

The chain joins TRBV19 to TRBJ2-3; 14 bases agree with TRBD2. Germline V gives CDR1 LNHDA, CDR2 SQIVND (reference sequence). This CDR3 has 18 amino acids. With V trimmed by 5 bases and J by 0 bases, 7 bases remained unmatched. The CDR3 is CASSRGLAGVWSTDTQYF. CDR3 DNA: TGTGCCAGTAGTCGGGGACTAGCGGGAGTGTGGAGCACAGATACGCAGTATTTT.

The table lists this clone with a count of one. The chain combines TRBV5-1 with TRBJ1-2; 8 bases match TRBD1. Germline-derived CDR1 and CDR2 are SGHRS and YFSETQ. Losses at the gene ends were 1 base for V and 5 bases for J; bases not matched to a gene: 10. The CDR3 consists of 16 residues. Here the CDR3 DNA reads TGCGCCAGCAGCTTGACCAACCCGGGACAGGAATATGGCTACACCTTC. As protein: CASSLTNPGQEYGYTF.

The chain uses TRBV15 and TRBJ2-3, with 7 bases that match TRBD1. The V gene end was trimmed by 4 bases and the J gene end by 5 bases; junction bases not matched to a gene: 15. Germline V gene lookup returns CDR1 LNHNV and CDR2 YYDKDF (reference sequence). There are 17 residues in the CDR3. Here the CDR3 reads CATSIPLFRDRRDTQYF. The CDR3, as DNA: TGTGCCACCAGCATCCCATTGTTCCGGGACAGAAGAGATACGCAGTATTTT.